This T cell receptor beta chain is drawn from a study of blood T cell repertoires in COVID-19. Background on the study: PBMCs, B-cell-depleted T cells, or T cells were the source of the cDNA or gDNA that made up the material.

The germline V gene has CDR1 SGHNT and CDR2 YYREEE (reference sequence). V dropped 0 bases and J dropped 6; count of bases not matched to a gene: 4. CDR3 length: 16 residues. The repertoire was sequenced with immunoSEQ multiplex PCR; TCRdb's copy has only in-frame clones and lacks some. The sample carries 100,000 to 150,000 clones, 86% recorded once. This clone has just one count. The rearrangement links TRBV5-4 to TRBJ1-5; 12 bases are shared with TRBD1. This TCR was sampled from a woman in her 70s with COVID-19, enrolled during active disease. The sequencing input was peripheral blood. CDR3 protein: CASSLGGQGASQPQHF. CDR3 DNA sequence: TGTGCCAGCAGCTTGGGGGGACAGGGGGCTTCTCAGCCCCAGCATTTT.